The sequence of this T cell receptor (beta chain) was determined in a study of T cell repertoires in cytomegalovirus infection. Points from the study as a whole: Dominating the ex vivo response were HLA-C-restricted CMV-specific TCR beta clonotypes.

Germline values: CDR1 MDHEN, CDR2 SYDVKM. The CDR3 runs to 14 residues. The V gene end was trimmed by 5 bases and the J gene end by 8 bases; junction bases not matched to a gene: 11. On this clonotype: What it binds is unknown.

Each CDR3 protein gets one entry after TCRdb re-called the reads with MiXCR. Among approximately 170,000 distinct CDR3 sequences listed, approximately 17% were seen once. The receptor's source is a human donor in good health (CMV status not recorded). Some clones in this sample may be carry-over from other donors' samples. Sequencing was carried out using CD8+ T cells from PBMCs. The gene calls are TRBV28 and TRBJ1-2, with 7 positions matching TRBD1. CDR3 DNA: TGTGCCAGCAGTCAATTAGGGGGCCTATCGGGCTACACCTTC. It specifies CASSQLGGLSGYTF.